This entry describes one T cell receptor (beta chain). Trimming removed 0 bases from V and 15 bases from J, with 18 bases in between. CDR1 and CDR2 from the germline V gene are LGHNA and YNFKEQ. CDR3 length: 14 amino acids. The entry originates in a study of control samples from healthy donors and cancer patients. Profiling relied on immunoSEQ multiplex PCR, and the TCRdb table lists in-frame clones only, not all of them. The sample has nearly 55,000 clones; approximately 96% are singletons. The origin of this receptor is a woman under 40 in good health. Sequences were obtained from blood. The V gene is TRBV4-2, the J gene TRBJ2-1; D call uncertain. The CDR3 coding sequence is TGTGCCAGCAGCCAAGATATTCAGGCCCCCCTCCCGTTCTTC. It yields the protein CASSQDIQAPLPFF.